The table lists the clone carrying this T cell receptor beta chain with a few counts. The blood was taken when hyperthyroidism was first diagnosed, before any ophthalmopathy symptoms showed up. This sample is drawn from a study of T cells in Graves' hyperthyroidism and ophthalmopathy. The source material, RNA transcripts, was used to amplify TCR beta CDR3 regions. HTBI primers drove first-round RT-PCR of the TCR CDR3. MiXCR, run by TCRdb on the multiplex PCR reads, gives a single entry per CDR3 protein. The sample carries over 700,000 distinct CDR3 sequences, around 20% recorded once. The V gene lost 4 bases and the J gene lost 5 bases, with 7 bases spanning the gap. CDR3 size: 13 residues. Per the germline V gene, CDR1 is SGHRS and CDR2 is YFSETQ.

The sample consisted of blood. The receptor's source is a woman aged 45-65 years with Graves' hyperthyroidism that later progressed to Graves' ophthalmopathy. The gene calls are TRBV5-1 and TRBJ1-6; no definite D call. CDR3 DNA: TGCGCCAGCAGCCCCCAGGATAATTCACCCCTCCACTTT. The encoded protein is CASSPQDNSPLHF.